What follows are 5 T cell receptor beta chains derived from one specimen sequenced in a study of shared clonotypes between healthy human individuals. Assay used: immunoSEQ multiplex PCR; TCRdb lists only in-frame clones, some missing. The sample has around 610,000 clones; about 95% are singletons. The naive CD8 population came from CD45RO-negative cells selected for CCR7, without terminally differentiated effector memory CD45RA+ cells. Input material: naive CD8+ T cells sorted from blood. The receptor source for this set is a young woman in good health.

The rearrangement uses TRBV5-6 and TRBJ2-7; possible D gene TRBD2, 6 bases. This CDR3 comprises 17 residues. V was shortened by 0 bases and J by 3 bases, with 19 bases between the two germline ends. Looked up from germline, CDR1 is SGHDT and CDR2 is YYEEEE. CDR3 nucleotide sequence: TGTGCCAGCAGCTTGGGCAGTCTAGGAGGGCTGATCTACGAGCAGTACTTC. Its protein product is CASSLGSLGGLIYEQYF.

The chain couples TRBV29-1 to TRBJ2-7; D gene ambiguous. This CDR3 region has 11 residues. Between the trimmed V and J ends, which lost 0 bases and 7 bases, there was a span of 7 bases. The germline CDR1 and CDR2 sequences are SQVTM and ANQGSEA. The CDR3 nucleotides read TGCAGCGTTGAAGATCCGTGGGAGCAGTACTTC. It is translated as CSVEDPWEQYF.

V gene TRBV7-9 combines with J gene TRBJ2-7, with 9 positions matching TRBD1. J was trimmed by 8 bases and V by 3 bases; bases with no gene match: 8. The CDR3 loop spans 14 amino acids. Looked up from germline, CDR1 is SEHNR and CDR2 is FQNEAQ (reference sequence). The CDR3 DNA follows: TGTGCCAGCAGCTTTGGGGACAGGGTTCTCCAGCAGTACTTC. Translating gives CASSFGDRVLQQYF. The full variable domain, rest sourced from reference TRBV7-9 and TRBJ2-7, is DTGVSQNPRHKITKRGQNVTFRCDPISEHNRLYWYRQTLGQGPEFLTYFQNEAQLEKSRLLSDRFSAERPKGSFSTLEIQRTEQGDSAMYLCASSFGDRVLQQYFGPGTRLTVT.

The chain employs TRBV10-1 and TRBJ2-7; the D is unclear. Germline V gene sequence: CDR1 WNHNN, CDR2 SYGVQD (reference sequence). The CDR3 has 17 amino acids. Deletions cut 6 bases from V and 3 bases from J, with 24 bases between. The CDR3 protein is CASSVLDVHPRDYEQYF. In DNA, the CDR3 is TGCGCCAGCAGCGTTCTCGATGTACACCCCCGAGACTACGAGCAGTACTTC.

The chain couples TRBV9 to TRBJ1-4; 9 bases fit TRBD1. The V gene's germline CDR1 is SGDLS and CDR2 YYNGEE. This CDR3 region has 12 residues. The V segment lost 7 bases and the J segment 5 bases; nucleotides outside the gene matches: 0. Here the CDR3 DNA reads TGTGCCAGCGGACAGGGGAATGAAAAACTGTTTTTT. Translation: CASGQGNEKLFF. The whole variable domain, remainder taken from reference TRBV9 and TRBJ1-4, is DSGVTQTPKHLITATGQRVTLRCSPRSGDLSVYWYQQSLDQGLQFLIQYYNGEERAKGNILERFSAQQFPDLHSELNLSSLELGDSALYFCASGQGNEKLFFGSGTQLSVL.